The 32 T cell receptor beta chains below were found in one sample sequenced in a study of glioma-infiltrating T cells after dendritic cell vaccination. Some clones are missing from TCRdb's copy, which holds only in-frame ones; the method was immunoSEQ multiplex PCR. Of roughly 60,000 clones listed, around nine tenths are singletons. Time point defined: after dendritic cell vaccination, including at tumor progression/relapse. Source: blood, taken after dendritic cell vaccination. Receptors originate from a human donor with glioblastoma.

This clone is a singleton in its sample. The same CDR3 also results from other DNA sequences found in this sample. This chain's CDR3 is CAWMMAGVHNSPLHF. For the CDR3, the DNA is TGTGCCTGGATGATGGCAGGGGTCCATAATTCACCCCTCCACTTT. This chain connects TRBV30 to TRBJ1-6; the D gene is possibly TRBD1 (6 bases). Trimming stripped 4 bases from V and 5 bases from J, with 15 bases between. This CDR3 is built from 15 residues. The germline V gene has CDR1 GTSNPN and CDR2 SVGIG (reference sequence).

The genes are TRBV19 and TRBJ2-2; the match to TRBD1 covers 7 bases. Germline V CDR1 and CDR2: LNHDA, SQIVND (reference sequence). The CDR3 length is 15 residues. With V trimmed by 5 bases and J by 5 bases, 8 bases remained unmatched. DNA of the CDR3: TGTGCCAGTAGTGCGAGACAGGGAAAAACCGGGGAGCTGTTTTTT. This encodes CASSARQGKTGELFF.

The chain combines TRBV9 with TRBJ2-1; possibly TRBD2 for D (6 bases). Trimming removed 3 bases from V and 9 bases from J, with 16 bases in between. The CDR3 sequence is 14 residues long. CDR1 SGDLS and CDR2 YYNGEE come from the germline V gene. CDR3 DNA sequence: TGTGCCAGCAGCGAGATGCGGGGAGACGGTGAGCAGTTCTTC. This encodes CASSEMRGDGEQFF.

The chain uses TRBV10-3 and TRBJ2-3; 9 positions agree with TRBD1. The length of the CDR3 is 15 residues. Trimming at V came to 8 bases and at J to 5 bases, leaving 11 bases not matched to a gene. The V gene's germline CDR1 is ENHRY and CDR2 SYGVKD. CDR3 sequence reads: CAIASDRGYEDTQYF. CDR3 nucleotides: TGTGCCATCGCCTCGGACAGGGGCTATGAAGATACGCAGTATTTT.

J is TRBJ1-6 and V is TRBV5-1; the match to TRBD1 covers 7 bases. Germline-derived CDR1 and CDR2 are SGHRS and YFSETQ. The CDR3 contains 15 residues. The V gene end was trimmed by 1 base and the J gene end by 5 bases; junction bases not matched to a gene: 3. The CDR3 region is CASSLWQGDNSPLHF. Here the CDR3 DNA reads TGCGCCAGCAGCTTGTGGCAGGGGGATAATTCACCCCTCCACTTT.

The CDR3 region is CASSQKARSPTDTQYF. CDR3 DNA: TGCGCCAGCAGCCAAAAAGCACGGAGCCCCACAGATACGCAGTATTTT. V and J are TRBV4-3 and TRBJ2-3; D is ambiguous. Germline assignment: CDR1 LGHNA and CDR2 YSLEER. V was cut by 2 bases and J by 2 bases, with 14 bases left in between. This CDR3 is built from 16 residues.

The chain couples TRBV30 to TRBJ2-2, with TRBD1 matching over 7 bases. Germline CDR1 GTSNPN, CDR2 SVGIG (reference sequence). The CDR3 is 15 residues long. As DNA, the CDR3 is TGTGCTTTCGTAACAGGGGCTTTTAACACCGGGGAGCTGTTTTTT. Residues: CAFVTGAFNTGELFF.

The chain links TRBV5-1 to TRBJ2-3; 9 bases align to TRBD2. The J segment lost 0 bases and the V segment lost 0 bases, leaving 2 bases of the junction unmatched. The CDR3 runs to 16 residues. CDR1 SGHRS and CDR2 YFSETQ come from the germline V gene. The CDR3 sequence: CASSLDSGGSTDTQYF. CDR3 DNA: TGCGCCAGCAGCTTGGATAGCGGGGGAAGCACAGATACGCAGTATTTT.

This clone was seen just once. The chain combines TRBV5-1 with TRBJ2-7, with 7 bases that match TRBD2. There are 13 residues in the CDR3. Germline V CDR1 and CDR2: SGHRS, YFSETQ. The V gene end was trimmed by 2 bases and the J gene end by 6 bases; junction bases not matched to a gene: 5. CDR3 region: CASSLPGGGEQYF. The CDR3 DNA follows: TGCGCCAGCAGCTTACCGGGAGGCGGCGAGCAGTACTTC.

This chain uses TRBV4-2 with TRBJ2-5; perhaps TRBD1 as D (6 bases). The CDR3 consists of 14 residues. The germline CDR1 and CDR2 sequences are LGHNA and YNFKEQ. The V gene lost 0 bases and the J gene lost 7 bases, with 12 bases spanning the gap. The DNA for the CDR3 is TGTGCCAGCAGCCAAGATACAGGGAAGAGGACCCAGTACTTC. This codes for CASSQDTGKRTQYF.

The chain couples TRBV25-1 to TRBJ1-2; tentative D call: TRBD1 (5 bases). The CDR3 sequence is 12 residues long. The V end lost 7 bases, the J end lost 3 bases, and 9 bases lay between the germline ends. Germline CDR1 and CDR2: MGHDK and SYGVNS. The CDR3 reads CASTQGDYGYTF. CDR3 DNA sequence: TGTGCCAGCACCCAGGGTGACTATGGCTACACCTTC.

This rearrangement joins TRBV27 to TRBJ1-5; D gene uncertain. Germline V gives CDR1 MNHEY, CDR2 SMNVEV (reference sequence). V was shortened by 1 base and J by 4 bases, with 5 bases between the two germline ends. This CDR3 comprises 13 residues. The CDR3 sequence: CASSLYPNQPQHF. In DNA, the CDR3 is TGTGCCAGCAGTTTATATCCGAATCAGCCCCAGCATTTT.

V usage is TRBV11-2 and J usage is TRBJ2-1, with 8 bases identical to TRBD2. The trim removed 3 bases at V and 7 bases at J, leaving 11 bases unmatched. The V gene's germline CDR1 is SGHAT and CDR2 FQNNGV. The CDR3 loop spans 16 amino acids. CDR3 sequence reads: CASSFTILAATNEQFF. Written as DNA, the CDR3 is TGTGCCAGCAGCTTTACAATACTAGCGGCCACTAATGAGCAGTTCTTC.

The CDR3 nucleotides read TGTGCCAGCAGCCTAATAACAGGGCGGACTGAAGCTTTCTTT. Its protein is CASSLITGRTEAFF. The V and J genes are TRBV14 and TRBJ1-1; maybe TRBD1 (6 bases). Per the germline V gene, CDR1 is SGHDN and CDR2 is FVKESK. This CDR3 is built from 14 residues. V gave up 4 bases and J gave up 5 bases, with 14 bases separating them.

The V call is TRBV19, the J call TRBJ2-7, with 7 positions matching TRBD2. The V gene end was trimmed by 5 bases and the J gene end by 1 base; junction bases not matched to a gene: 5. The germline V gene encodes CDR1 LNHDA and CDR2 SQIVND (reference sequence). This CDR3 spans 14 amino acids. The CDR3 is CASSAVGGSYEQYF. CDR3 in DNA: TGTGCCAGTAGTGCCGTGGGGGGGTCCTACGAGCAGTACTTC.

The V call is TRBV5-1, the J call TRBJ1-2; maybe TRBD1 (6 bases). Trimming stripped 0 bases from V and 8 bases from J, with 14 bases between. CDR3 size: 14 residues. Germline CDR1 is SGHRS and CDR2 is YFSETQ. The CDR3, as DNA: TGCGCCAGCAGCTTGGACAGGGTAGCGTCCGGCTACACCTTC. It yields the protein CASSLDRVASGYTF.

This chain uses TRBV9 with TRBJ1-4, with TRBD1 matching 12 bases. Germline CDR1 reads SGDLS; CDR2 reads YYNGEE. V was pared by 4 bases and J by 8 bases, with 6 bases of the junction left unmatched. This CDR3 spans 15 amino acids. CDR3 sequence reads: CASSLTGQGAEKLFF. CDR3 DNA: TGTGCCAGCAGCTTGACGGGACAGGGGGCGGAAAAACTGTTTTTT.

The chain employs TRBV19 and TRBJ1-6; D is possibly TRBD1 (5 bases). With 5 bases removed from V and 9 bases from J, the gap between germline ends came to 11 bases. The CDR3 has 13 residues. The germline V gene has CDR1 LNHDA and CDR2 SQIVND (reference sequence). CDR3 coding DNA: TGTGCCAGTAGTTCCGTTCAGGGTTCACCCCTCCACTTT. Translation gives CASSSVQGSPLHF.

The V and J genes are TRBV5-6 and TRBJ1-2; D not certain. CDR1 and CDR2 from the germline V gene are SGHDT and YYEEEE. CDR3 size: 15 residues. The germline V and J ends were trimmed by 1 base and 1 base, with 11 bases remaining between them. CDR3 protein: CASSLRPPYNYGYTF. The CDR3 coding sequence is TGTGCCAGCAGCTTGCGTCCGCCCTATAACTATGGCTACACCTTC.

V is TRBV7-2 and J is TRBJ2-7; TRBD2 matches at 7 bases. This CDR3 contains 15 residues. V lost 1 base, J lost 2 bases, and 5 bases stayed unmatched. CDR1 is SGHTA, CDR2 FQGNSA, per germline. DNA of the CDR3: TGTGCCAGCAGCTTAGAGGCTAGCGGTACCTACGAGCAGTACTTC. Amino acid sequence: CASSLEASGTYEQYF.

This rearrangement joins TRBV29-1 to TRBJ2-3; weak D call: TRBD2 (6 bases). The V gene lost 7 bases and the J gene lost 5 bases, with 16 bases spanning the gap. This CDR3 region has 13 residues. Germline CDR1 reads SQVTM; CDR2 reads ANQGSEA. The CDR3 coding sequence is TGCAGCGCGAGCGCGGGAAGGGGAGATACGCAGTATTTT. This translates into CSASAGRGDTQYF.

The rearrangement links TRBV10-1 to TRBJ2-1; D might be TRBD1 (6 bases). The CDR3 loop spans 15 amino acids. V was clipped by 0 bases and J by 6 bases, with 12 bases between them. Germline V CDR1 and CDR2: WNHNN, SYGVQD (reference sequence). The CDR3 nucleotides read TGCGCCAGCAGTGAGTCGGGGAACAGGGTCAATGAGCAGTTCTTC. Translation gives CASSESGNRVNEQFF.

This clone was detected a few times. The V call is TRBV9, the J call TRBJ2-7, with TRBD1 as a possible D gene (5 bases). This CDR3 comprises 14 residues. V lost 0 bases to trimming and J lost 3 bases, with 10 bases between them. Germline V gives CDR1 SGDLS, CDR2 YYNGEE. CDR3 sequence (DNA): TGTGCCAGCAGCGTAGGTAGGGGTAGCTACGAGCAGTACTTC. Translated: CASSVGRGSYEQYF.

This rearrangement joins TRBV18 to TRBJ1-5; D perhaps matches TRBD1 (5 bases). Germline V gene lookup returns CDR1 KGHSH and CDR2 LQKENI. This CDR3 has 16 residues. V was cut by 3 bases and J by 0 bases, with 12 bases left in between. In DNA, the CDR3 is TGTGCCAGCTCACCTTTCGACAGCCATAGCAATCAGCCCCAGCATTTT. Protein: CASSPFDSHSNQPQHF.

V usage is TRBV7-2 and J usage is TRBJ2-3; D possibly corresponds to TRBD1 (6 bases). The germline CDR1 and CDR2 sequences are SGHTA and FQGNSA. This CDR3 has 15 amino acids. V shed 5 bases and J shed 2 bases, with 14 bases lying between them. The chain's CDR3 is CASSQDRGFTDTQYF. Written as DNA, the CDR3 is TGTGCCAGCAGCCAGGACAGAGGTTTCACAGATACGCAGTATTTT.

The chain has TRBV7-3 and TRBJ2-2, with TRBD2 identical over 14 bases. Germline CDR1 SGHTA, CDR2 FQGTGA. Losses at the gene ends were 4 bases for V and 6 bases for J; bases not matched to a gene: 1. The CDR3 totals 15 residues. Written as DNA, the CDR3 is TGTGCCAGCAGCTCGGGACTAGCGGGAGCCGGGGAGCTGTTTTTT. Translation gives CASSSGLAGAGELFF.

This chain uses TRBV14 with TRBJ2-3; TRBD1 matches 9 bases. This CDR3 has 13 amino acids. The trim removed 4 bases at V and 6 bases at J, leaving 2 bases unmatched. CDR1 and CDR2 from the germline V gene are SGHDN and FVKESK. CDR3 DNA: TGTGCCAGCAGCCGGGACAGGGTGGATACGCAGTATTTT. It yields the protein CASSRDRVDTQYF.

The CDR3 DNA is TGTGCCAGCAGCTTAGGCGAGGGAAACATTCAGTACTTC. This codes for CASSLGEGNIQYF. This chain uses TRBV7-2 with TRBJ2-4; D is perhaps TRBD2 (5 bases). Trimming took 1 base from V and 6 from J, leaving 7 bases between them. The germline V gene has CDR1 SGHTA and CDR2 FQGNSA. This CDR3 spans 13 amino acids.

The chain is built from TRBV5-1 and TRBJ2-7; D is ambiguous. The V gene lost 0 bases and the J gene lost 0 bases, with 10 bases spanning the gap. Germline CDR1 is SGHRS and CDR2 is YFSETQ. CDR3 length equals 15 residues. CDR3 DNA: TGCGCCAGCAGCTTGGGGTCTACAGCCTCCTACGAGCAGTACTTC. It specifies CASSLGSTASYEQYF.

The chain couples TRBV6-1 to TRBJ2-2; a possible D gene is TRBD1 (5 bases). The V end was cut by 3 bases, the J end by 1 base, with 6 bases between. Per germline, CDR1 MNHNS and CDR2 SASEGT. CDR3 size: 14 residues. CDR3: CASSDRVNTGELFF. CDR3 coding DNA: TGTGCCAGCAGTGACAGGGTGAACACCGGGGAGCTGTTTTTT.

This chain uses TRBV4-3 with TRBJ2-3; 12 nucleotides align to TRBD1. The V segment lost 1 base and the J segment 4 bases; nucleotides outside the gene matches: 6. Germline CDR1 LGHNA, CDR2 YSLEER. The CDR3 is 17 amino acids. The CDR3 DNA reads TGCGCCAGCAGCCAAGGACCGGGACAGGGGGCATCAGATACGCAGTATTTT. It specifies CASSQGPGQGASDTQYF.

The DNA for the CDR3 is TGTGCCATCAGTGATCTACCGGGACAGTTAAACACTGAAGCTTTCTTT. Residues: CAISDLPGQLNTEAFF. The chain uses TRBV10-3 and TRBJ1-1; 7 bases match TRBD1. The CDR3 sequence is 16 residues long. Germline CDR1 ENHRY, CDR2 SYGVKD. The trim removed 3 bases at V and 2 bases at J, leaving 9 bases unmatched.